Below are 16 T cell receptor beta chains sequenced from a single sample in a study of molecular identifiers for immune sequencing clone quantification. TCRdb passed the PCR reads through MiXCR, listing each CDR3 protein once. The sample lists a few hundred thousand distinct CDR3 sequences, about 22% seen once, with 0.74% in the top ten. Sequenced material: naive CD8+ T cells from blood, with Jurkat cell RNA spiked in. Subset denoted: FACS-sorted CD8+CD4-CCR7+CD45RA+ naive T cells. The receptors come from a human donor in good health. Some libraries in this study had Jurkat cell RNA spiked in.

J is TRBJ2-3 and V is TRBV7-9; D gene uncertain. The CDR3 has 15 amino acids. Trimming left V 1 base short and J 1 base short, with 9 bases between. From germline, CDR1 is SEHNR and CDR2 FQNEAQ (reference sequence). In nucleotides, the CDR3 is TGTGCCAGCAGCTTAGGGGTAACCGGCACAGATACGCAGTATTTT. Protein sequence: CASSLGVTGTDTQYF.

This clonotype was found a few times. CDR3 amino acids: CASSRISGSKTDTQYF. The CDR3 DNA is TGTGCCAGCAGCCGCATTAGCGGGAGTAAAACAGATACGCAGTATTTT. The rearrangement joins TRBV5-6 to TRBJ2-3; 9 bases fit TRBD2. The J segment lost 3 bases and the V segment lost 4 bases, leaving 9 bases of the junction unmatched. This CDR3 is 16 amino acids long. Germline CDR1 SGHDT, CDR2 YYEEEE.

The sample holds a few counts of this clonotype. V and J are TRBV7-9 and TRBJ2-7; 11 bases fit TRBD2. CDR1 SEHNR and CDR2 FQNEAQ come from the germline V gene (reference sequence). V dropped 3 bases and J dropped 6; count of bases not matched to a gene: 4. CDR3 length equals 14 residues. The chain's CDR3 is CASSFIAGGREQYF. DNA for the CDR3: TGTGCCAGCAGCTTTATAGCGGGGGGGCGCGAGCAGTACTTC.

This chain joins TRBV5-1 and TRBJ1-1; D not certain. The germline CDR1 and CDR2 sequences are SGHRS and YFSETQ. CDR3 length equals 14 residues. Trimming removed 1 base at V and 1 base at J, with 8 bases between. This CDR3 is CASSLTRKNTEAFF. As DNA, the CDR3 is TGCGCCAGCAGCTTGACACGGAAGAACACTGAAGCTTTCTTT.

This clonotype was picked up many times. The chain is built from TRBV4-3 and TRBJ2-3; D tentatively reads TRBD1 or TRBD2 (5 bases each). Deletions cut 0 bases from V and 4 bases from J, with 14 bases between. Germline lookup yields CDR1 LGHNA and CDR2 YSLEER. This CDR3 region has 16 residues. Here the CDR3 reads CASSQDDRGASDTQYF. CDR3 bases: TGCGCCAGCAGCCAAGATGATAGAGGGGCCTCAGATACGCAGTATTTT.

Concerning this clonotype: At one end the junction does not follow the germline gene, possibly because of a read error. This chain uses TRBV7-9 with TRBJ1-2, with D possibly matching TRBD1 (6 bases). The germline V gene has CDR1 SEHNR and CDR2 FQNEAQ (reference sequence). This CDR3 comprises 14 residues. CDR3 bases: TGTGCCAGCAGCCCCCTAGGGGGGGCAATTGGCTACGCCTTC. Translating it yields CASSPLGGAIGYAF.

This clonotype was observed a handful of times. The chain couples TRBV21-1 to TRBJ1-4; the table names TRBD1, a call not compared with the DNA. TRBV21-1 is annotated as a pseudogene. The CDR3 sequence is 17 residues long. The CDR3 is CASSKGGSAISNEKLFF. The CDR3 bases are TGTGCCAGCAGCAAAGGGGGGTCTGCGATTTCTAATGAAAAACTGTTTTTT.

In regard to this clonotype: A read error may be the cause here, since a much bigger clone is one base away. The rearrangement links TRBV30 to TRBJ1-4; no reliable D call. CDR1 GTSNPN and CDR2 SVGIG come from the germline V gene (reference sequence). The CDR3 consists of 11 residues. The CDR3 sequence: CAWSEWGKLLF. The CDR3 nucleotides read TGTGCCTGGAGTGAATGGGGTAAACTGCTTTTT. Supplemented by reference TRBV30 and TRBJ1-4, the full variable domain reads SQTIHQWPATLVQPVGSPLSLECTVEGTSNPNLYWYRQAAGRGLQLLFYSVGIGQISSEVPQNLSASRPQDRQFILSSKKLLLSDSGFYLCAWSEWGKLLFGSGTQLSVL.

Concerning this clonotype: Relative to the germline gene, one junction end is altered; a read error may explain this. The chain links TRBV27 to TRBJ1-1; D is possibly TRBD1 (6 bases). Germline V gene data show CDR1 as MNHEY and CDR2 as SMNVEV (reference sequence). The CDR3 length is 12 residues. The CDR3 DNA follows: TGTGACAGCAGTCCAGGGGTGGCTGAAGCTTTCTTT. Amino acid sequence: CDSSPGVAEAFF.

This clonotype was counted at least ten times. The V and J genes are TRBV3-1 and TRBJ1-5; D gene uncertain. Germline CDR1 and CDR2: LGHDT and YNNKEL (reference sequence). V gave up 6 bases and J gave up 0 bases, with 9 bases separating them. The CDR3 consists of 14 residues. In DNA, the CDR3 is TGTGCCAGCAGTGTAACAGCTAGCAATCAGCCCCAGCATTTT. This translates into CASSVTASNQPQHF. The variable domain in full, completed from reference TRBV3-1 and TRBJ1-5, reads DTAVSQTPKYLVTQMGNDKSIKCEQNLGHDTMYWYKQDSKKFLKIMFSYNNKELIINETVPNRFSPKSPDKAHLNLHINSLELGDSAVYFCASSVTASNQPQHFGDGTRLSIL.

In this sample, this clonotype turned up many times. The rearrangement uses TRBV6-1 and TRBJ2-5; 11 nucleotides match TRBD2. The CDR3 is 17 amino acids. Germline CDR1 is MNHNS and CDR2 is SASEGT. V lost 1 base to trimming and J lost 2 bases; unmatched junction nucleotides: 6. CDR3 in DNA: TGTGCCAGCAGTGAAGAAATTAGCGGGGGGGCTCAAGAGACCCAGTACTTC. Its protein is CASSEEISGGAQETQYF.

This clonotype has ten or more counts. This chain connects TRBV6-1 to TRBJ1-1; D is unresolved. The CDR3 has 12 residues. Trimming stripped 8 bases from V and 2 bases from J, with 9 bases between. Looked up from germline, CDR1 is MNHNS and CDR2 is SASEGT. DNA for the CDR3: TGTGCCAGCGATACAGTCAACACTGAAGCTTTCTTT. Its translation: CASDTVNTEAFF.

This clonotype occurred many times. The CDR3 DNA is TGTGCCAGCAGGTCCTCGGGGGTACTAGCTAACTATGGCTACACCTTC. Encoded protein: CASRSSGVLANYGYTF. This rearrangement joins TRBV12-3 or TRBV12-4 to TRBJ1-2, with D perhaps TRBD1 (5 bases). V was shortened by 6 bases and J by 0 bases, with 17 bases between the two germline ends. This CDR3 spans 16 amino acids.

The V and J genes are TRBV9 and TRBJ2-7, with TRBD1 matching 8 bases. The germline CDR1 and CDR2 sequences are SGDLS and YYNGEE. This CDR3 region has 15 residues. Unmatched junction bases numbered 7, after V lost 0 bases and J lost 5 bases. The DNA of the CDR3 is TGTGCCAGCAGCGTAGGGGGACAGGTTGGGCACGAGCAGTACTTC. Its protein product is CASSVGGQVGHEQYF.

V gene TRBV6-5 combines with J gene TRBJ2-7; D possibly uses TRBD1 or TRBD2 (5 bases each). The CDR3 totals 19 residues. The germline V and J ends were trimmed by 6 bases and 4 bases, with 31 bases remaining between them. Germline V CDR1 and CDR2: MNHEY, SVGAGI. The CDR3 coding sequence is TGTGCCAGCAGCCGACAATTGGTAGGGTACCTCCTGGGGGATTACGAGCAGTACTTC. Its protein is CASSRQLVGYLLGDYEQYF.

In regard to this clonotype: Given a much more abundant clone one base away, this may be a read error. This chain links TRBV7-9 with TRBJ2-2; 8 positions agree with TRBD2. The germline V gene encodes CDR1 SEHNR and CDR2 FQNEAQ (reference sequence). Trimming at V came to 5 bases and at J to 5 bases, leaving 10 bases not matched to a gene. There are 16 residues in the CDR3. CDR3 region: CASSPTSGGRTGELFF. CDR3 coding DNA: TGTGCCAGCAGCCCAACTAGCGGAGGGAGAACCGGGGAGCTGTTTTTT.